These 8 T cell receptor beta chains were sequenced from one sample in a study of blood T cell repertoires in COVID-19. Profiling relied on immunoSEQ multiplex PCR, and the TCRdb table lists in-frame clones only, not all of them. The sample consists of about 230,000 clones, around 80% of them appearing once. The sample consisted of peripheral blood. These receptors all stem from a woman in her twenties or thirties with COVID-19, enrolled during active disease.

This clone was counted between two and nine times. This chain uses TRBV27 with TRBJ2-7; 9 bases are a match to TRBD1. The germline V gene encodes CDR1 MNHEY and CDR2 SMNVEV (reference sequence). V trimming: 4 bases; J trimming: 1 base; junction bases outside the gene matches: 14. CDR3 size: 18 residues. DNA of the CDR3: TGTGCCAGCAGTTCCTGGTCACAGGGGGCGAAATCTTCCTACGAGCAGTACTTC. As protein: CASSSWSQGAKSSYEQYF.

The chain employs TRBV25-1 and TRBJ2-3; D gene ambiguous. Trimming left V 5 bases short and J 0 bases short, with 6 bases between. The CDR3 is made up of 13 amino acids. Germline V gene lookup returns CDR1 MGHDK and CDR2 SYGVNS. DNA for the CDR3: TGTGCCAGCAGTTATCGGAGCACAGATACGCAGTATTTT. Translated, it gives CASSYRSTDTQYF.

The chain joins TRBV4-3 to TRBJ1-4; D unclear. V lost 0 bases to trimming and J lost 7 bases, with 12 bases between them. The CDR3 totals 15 residues. Germline CDR1 is LGHNA and CDR2 is YSLEER. The CDR3 nucleotides read TGCGCCAGCAGCCAAGATTCGCGGGCCGGTGAAAAACTGTTTTTT. Translated: CASSQDSRAGEKLFF.

This clone showed up just a few times. This chain links TRBV5-4 with TRBJ2-3, with a weak D call TRBD1 (6 bases). Trimming took 1 base from V and 1 from J, leaving 7 bases between them. The CDR3 runs 14 residues. Germline V gene sequence: CDR1 SGHNT, CDR2 YYREEE (reference sequence). As DNA, the CDR3 is TGTGCCAGCAGCTTGTCAGGGGGCACAGATACGCAGTATTTT. Translating gives CASSLSGGTDTQYF.

This chain uses TRBV11-3 with TRBJ2-7; the D gene is possibly TRBD2 (6 bases). Germline V gene lookup returns CDR1 SGHNT and CDR2 YENEEA. The CDR3 consists of 11 residues. V was clipped by 10 bases and J by 4 bases, with 11 bases between them. CDR3 region: CANPREYEQYF. The CDR3 nucleotides are TGTGCCAACCCCCGGGAGTACGAGCAGTACTTC. Full variable domain (rest looked up from reference TRBV11-3 and TRBJ2-7): EAGVVQSPRYKIIEKKQPVAFWCNPISGHNTLYWYLQNLGQGPELLIRYENEEAVDDSQLPKDRFSAERLKGVDSTLKIQPAELGDSAVYLCANPREYEQYFGPGTRLTVT.

V and J are TRBV13 and TRBJ1-1; 8 positions match TRBD1. Germline V lookup: CDR1 PRHDT, CDR2 FYEKMQ (reference sequence). The CDR3 spans 19 residues. With 4 bases clipped from V and 3 bases from J, the junction kept 19 bases outside the gene matches. The CDR3 nucleotides are TGTGCCAGCAGCTCCGGGACAGGAAAAGCGGAGGGGGGGTACACTGAAGCTTTCTTT. The encoded protein is CASSSGTGKAEGGYTEAFF.

Comments on this clone: This sample also contains other DNA sequences that code for the same CDR3. This chain links TRBV9 with TRBJ1-2; the D is unclear. Germline V gene sequence: CDR1 SGDLS, CDR2 YYNGEE. V shed 0 bases and J shed 4 bases, with 4 bases lying between them. The CDR3 is 12 amino acids. The CDR3 DNA is TGTGCCAGCAGCGTAGACAGCTATGGCTACACCTTC. Translated, it gives CASSVDSYGYTF.

The chain uses TRBV30 and TRBJ1-5, with D possibly TRBD1 on 6 matching bases. The CDR3 spans 16 residues. Deletions cut 0 bases from V and 4 bases from J, with 16 bases between. CDR1 GTSNPN and CDR2 SVGIG come from the germline V gene (reference sequence). This CDR3 is CAWSVGFTGSNQPQHF. CDR3 nucleotides: TGTGCCTGGAGTGTAGGATTTACAGGGTCAAATCAGCCCCAGCATTTT.